The rows below give T cell receptor beta chains drawn from one sample of a study of T cell changes during pregnancy in multiple sclerosis. Sequencing used immunoSEQ multiplex PCR; TCRdb keeps in-frame clones, though not all of them. The sample carries about 39,000 clones, less than 95% recorded once. The material was CD4+ T cells from peripheral blood mononuclear cells, obtained in the first trimester of pregnancy. These receptor sequences come from a female donor in good health, enrolled as a control in a pregnancy study. CDR3s include the opening cysteine and the closing phenylalanine or tryptophan. A D gene is named only where the DNA matches it firmly. Some rows have no size entry. The others give once, few or many, or a class for an expanded clone.

J gene	V gene	D gene	clone size	CDR3 DNA	CDR3 protein
TRBJ2-7	TRBV19	.	once	TGTGCCAGTAGTTCCCGAGATGGGGCCTACTACGAGCAGTACTTC	CASSSRDGAYYEQYF
TRBJ1-1	TRBV25-1	TRBD1	.	TGTGCCAGCAGTGAATTGACAGGGAGGTATACTGAAGCTTTCTTT	CASSELTGRYTEAFF
TRBJ2-7	TRBV5-1	.	.	TGCGCCAGCAGCCCTCAAAGTGGGGGCGATTGGTACGAGCAGTACTTC	CASSPQSGGDWYEQYF
TRBJ1-2	TRBV6-6	.	once	TGTGCCAGCAAATTCGAGGGTTCCGGCTACACCTTC	CASKFEGSGYTF
TRBJ1-6	TRBV4-1	.	.	TGCGCCAGCAGCCCGAAGGGAGTCTCCTATAATTCACCCCTCCACTTT	CASSPKGVSYNSPLHF
TRBJ2-5	TRBV11-2	TRBD1	.	TGTGCCAGCAGCTTAACAGGGGGCCAAGAGACCCAGTACTTC	CASSLTGGQETQYF
TRBJ2-5	TRBV14	TRBD1	.	TGTGCCAGCAGCCAAGGCGTTCTACAGGGGGCGAGGGAGACCCAGTACTTC	CASSQGVLQGARETQYF
TRBJ2-1	TRBV6-5	TRBD2	.	TGTGCCAGCAGGGGAGGGGTCAATGAGCAGTTCTTC	CASRGGVNEQFF
TRBJ2-3	TRBV11-2	.	.	TGTGCCAGCAGCCAGAGGGGGTTGGCAGATACGCAGTATTTT	CASSQRGLADTQYF
TRBJ2-7	TRBV7-2	TRBD2	.	TGTGCCAGCAGCCATGGACTAGCGGTATACGAGCAGTACTTC	CASSHGLAVYEQYF
TRBJ1-2	TRBV6-1	.	.	TGTGCCAGCAGTGGAGTCGGCGGGGGCTCCTATGGCTACACCTTC	CASSGVGGGSYGYTF
TRBJ1-5	TRBV7-8	TRBD1	.	TGTGCCAGCAGCTCGGGACAGGGGATTCAGCCCCAGCATTTT	CASSSGQGIQPQHF
TRBJ2-3	TRBV7-3	.	once	TGTGCCAGCAGCTCTTCCACAGATACGCAGTATTTT	CASSSSTDTQYF
TRBJ1-1	TRBV6-5	.	.	TGTGCCAGCAGTCCCCCCGGACAGCTCACTGAAGCTTTCTTT	CASSPPGQLTEAFF
TRBJ1-1	TRBV6-1	.	.	TGTGCCAGCCTTCGCGACAGGTGGGGCACTGAAGCTTTCTTT	CASLRDRWGTEAFF
TRBJ1-2	TRBV6-5	.	.	TGTGCCAGCACTTCCCGGAGGGCAGGTGTCTATGGCTACACCTTC	CASTSRRAGVYGYTF